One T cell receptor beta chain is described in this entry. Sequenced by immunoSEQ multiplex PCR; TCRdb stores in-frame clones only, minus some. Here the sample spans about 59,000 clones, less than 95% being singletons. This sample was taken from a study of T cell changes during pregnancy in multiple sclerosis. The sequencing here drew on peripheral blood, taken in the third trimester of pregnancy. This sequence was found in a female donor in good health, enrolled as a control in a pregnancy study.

Here the CDR3 reads CASSPPTSLGETQYF. CDR3 coding DNA: TGTGCCAGCAGCCCACCGACTAGTTTGGGAGAGACCCAGTACTTC. The chain has TRBV7-6 and TRBJ2-5, with D possibly being TRBD2 (6 bases). V lost 5 bases, J lost 4 bases, and 17 bases lay in between. CDR1 and CDR2 (germline): SGHVS, FNYEAQ. The CDR3 totals 15 residues.